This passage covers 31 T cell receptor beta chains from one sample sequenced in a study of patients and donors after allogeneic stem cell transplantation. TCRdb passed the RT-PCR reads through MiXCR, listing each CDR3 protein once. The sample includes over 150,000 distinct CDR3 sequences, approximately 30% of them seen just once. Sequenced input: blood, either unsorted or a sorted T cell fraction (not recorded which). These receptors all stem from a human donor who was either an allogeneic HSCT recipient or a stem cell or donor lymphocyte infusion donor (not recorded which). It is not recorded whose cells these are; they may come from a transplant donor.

The CDR3 DNA sequence: TGTGCCAGCAGTCGGCTAGCGGCTTTCACAGATACGCAGTATTTT. It encodes CASSRLAAFTDTQYF. The V call is TRBV28, the J call TRBJ2-3; 7 nucleotides agree with TRBD2. Trimming at V came to 5 bases and at J to 2 bases, leaving 7 bases not matched to a gene. The CDR3 spans 15 residues. Germline lookup yields CDR1 MDHEN and CDR2 SYDVKM.

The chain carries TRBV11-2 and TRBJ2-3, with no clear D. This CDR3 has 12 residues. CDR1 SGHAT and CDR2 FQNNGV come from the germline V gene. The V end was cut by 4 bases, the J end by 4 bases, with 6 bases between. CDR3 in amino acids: CASSSDADTQYF. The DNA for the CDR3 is TGTGCCAGCAGCTCAGACGCAGATACGCAGTATTTT.

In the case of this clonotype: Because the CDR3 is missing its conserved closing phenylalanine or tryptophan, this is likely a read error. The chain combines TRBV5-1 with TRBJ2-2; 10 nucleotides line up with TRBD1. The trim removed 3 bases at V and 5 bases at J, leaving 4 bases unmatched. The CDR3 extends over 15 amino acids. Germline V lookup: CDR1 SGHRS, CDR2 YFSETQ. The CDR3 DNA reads TGCGCCAGCAGCTCACGGGACAGGGGAACCGGGGAGCTGTTTTTG. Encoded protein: CASSSRDRGTGELFL.

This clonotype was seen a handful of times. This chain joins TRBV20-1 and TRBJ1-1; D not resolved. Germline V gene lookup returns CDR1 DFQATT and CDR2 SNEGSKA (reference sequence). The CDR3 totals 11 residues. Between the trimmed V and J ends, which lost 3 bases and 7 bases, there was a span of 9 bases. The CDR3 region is CSASGTLEAFF. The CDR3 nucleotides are TGCAGTGCTAGTGGAACACTTGAAGCTTTCTTT.

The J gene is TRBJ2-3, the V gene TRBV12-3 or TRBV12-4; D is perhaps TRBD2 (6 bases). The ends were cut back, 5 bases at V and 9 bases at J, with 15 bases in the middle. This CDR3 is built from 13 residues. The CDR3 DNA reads TGTGCCAGCAGTCCTCTGGAGGGACCCACGCAGTATTTT. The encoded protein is CASSPLEGPTQYF.

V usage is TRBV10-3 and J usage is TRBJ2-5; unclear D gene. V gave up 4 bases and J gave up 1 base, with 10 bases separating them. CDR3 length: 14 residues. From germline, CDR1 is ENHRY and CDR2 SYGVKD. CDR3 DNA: TGTGCCATCAGTGGGAACCCGTCCCAAGAGACCCAGTACTTC. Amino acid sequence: CAISGNPSQETQYF.

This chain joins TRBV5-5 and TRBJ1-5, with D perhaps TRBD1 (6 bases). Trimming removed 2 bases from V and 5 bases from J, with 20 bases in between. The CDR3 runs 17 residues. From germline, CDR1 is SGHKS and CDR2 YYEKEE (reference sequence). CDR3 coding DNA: TGTGCCAGCAGCTTTACCGGACCAGGGGAAAGTTATCAGCCCCAGCATTTT. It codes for CASSFTGPGESYQPQHF. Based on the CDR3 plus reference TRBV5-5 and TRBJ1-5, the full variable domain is DAGVTQSPTHLIKTRGQQVTLRCSPISGHKSVSWYQQVLGQGPQFIFQYYEKEERGRGNFPDRFSARQFPNYSSELNVNALLLGDSALYLCASSFTGPGESYQPQHFGDGTRLSIL.

The CDR3 region is CASSLDLAEETQYF. The CDR3 nucleotides are TGTGCCAGCAGCTTGGACTTGGCAGAAGAGACCCAGTACTTC. The chain links TRBV5-4 to TRBJ2-5; D not certain. From germline, CDR1 is SGHNT and CDR2 YYREEE (reference sequence). V lost 0 bases to trimming and J lost 3 bases, with 9 bases between them. The CDR3 loop spans 14 amino acids.

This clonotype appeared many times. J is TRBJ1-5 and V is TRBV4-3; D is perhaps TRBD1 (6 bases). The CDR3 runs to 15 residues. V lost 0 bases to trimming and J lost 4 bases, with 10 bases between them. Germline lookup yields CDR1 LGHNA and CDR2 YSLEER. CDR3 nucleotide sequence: TGCGCCAGCAGCCAAGAGTACAGGGCAAATCAGCCCCAGCATTTT. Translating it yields CASSQEYRANQPQHF.

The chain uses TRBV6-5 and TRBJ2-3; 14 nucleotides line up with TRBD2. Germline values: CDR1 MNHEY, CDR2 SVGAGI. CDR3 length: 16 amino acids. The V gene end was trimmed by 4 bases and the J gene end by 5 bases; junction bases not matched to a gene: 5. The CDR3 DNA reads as TGTGCCAGCAGTTGGACTAGCGGGAGGTCTGGAGATACGCAGTATTTT. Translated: CASSWTSGRSGDTQYF.

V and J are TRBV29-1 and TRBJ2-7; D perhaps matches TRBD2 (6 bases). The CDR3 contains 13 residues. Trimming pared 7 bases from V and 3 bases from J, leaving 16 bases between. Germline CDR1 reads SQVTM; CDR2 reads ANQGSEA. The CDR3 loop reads CSARDSEYYEQYF. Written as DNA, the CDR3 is TGCAGCGCCCGGGACTCCGAATACTACGAGCAGTACTTC.

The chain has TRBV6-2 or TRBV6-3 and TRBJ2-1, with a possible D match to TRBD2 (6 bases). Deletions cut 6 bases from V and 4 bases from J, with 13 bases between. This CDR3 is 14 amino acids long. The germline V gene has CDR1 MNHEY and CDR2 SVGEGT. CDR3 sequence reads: CASSPREWYNEQFF. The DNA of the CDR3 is TGTGCCAGCAGCCCACGGGAGTGGTACAATGAGCAGTTCTTC.

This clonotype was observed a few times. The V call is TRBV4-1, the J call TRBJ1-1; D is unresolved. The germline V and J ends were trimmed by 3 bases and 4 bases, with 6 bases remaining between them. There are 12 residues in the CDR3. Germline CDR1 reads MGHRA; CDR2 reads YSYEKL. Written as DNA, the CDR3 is TGCGCCAGCAGCCAGTTAGGCACTGAAGCTTTCTTT. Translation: CASSQLGTEAFF.

The CDR3 region is CSAREGGTSYEQYF. The CDR3 DNA reads as TGCAGTGCTAGAGAGGGCGGCACGTCCTACGAGCAGTACTTC. The J gene is TRBJ2-7, the V gene TRBV20-1; D gene uncertain. The ends were cut back, 0 bases at V and 1 base at J, with 10 bases in the middle. Germline loops: CDR1 DFQATT, CDR2 SNEGSKA (reference sequence). CDR3 length equals 14 residues.

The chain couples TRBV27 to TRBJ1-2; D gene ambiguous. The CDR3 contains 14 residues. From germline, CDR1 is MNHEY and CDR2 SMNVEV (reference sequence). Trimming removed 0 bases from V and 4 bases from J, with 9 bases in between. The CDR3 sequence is CASSLSKWGYGYTF. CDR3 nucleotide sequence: TGTGCCAGCAGTTTATCGAAGTGGGGCTATGGCTACACCTTC.

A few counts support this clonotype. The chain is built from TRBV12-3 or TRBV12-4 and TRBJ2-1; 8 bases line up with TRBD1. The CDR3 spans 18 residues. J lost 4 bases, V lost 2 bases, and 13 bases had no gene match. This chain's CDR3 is CASSLSPTGALIYNEQFF. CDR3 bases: TGTGCCAGCAGTTTATCACCGACAGGGGCCCTAATTTACAATGAGCAGTTCTTC.

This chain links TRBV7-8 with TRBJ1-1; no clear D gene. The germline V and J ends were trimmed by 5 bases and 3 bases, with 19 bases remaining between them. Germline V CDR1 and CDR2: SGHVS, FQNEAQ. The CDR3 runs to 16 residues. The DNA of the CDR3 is TGTGCCAGCAGCCCCCTGTTGGGTGGTTTGGACACTGAAGCTTTCTTT. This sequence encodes CASSPLLGGLDTEAFF.

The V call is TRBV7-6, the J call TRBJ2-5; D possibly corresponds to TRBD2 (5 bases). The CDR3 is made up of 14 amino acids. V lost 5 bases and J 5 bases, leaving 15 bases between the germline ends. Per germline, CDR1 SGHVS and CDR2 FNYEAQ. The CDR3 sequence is CASSTRRIGETQYF. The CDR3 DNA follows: TGTGCCAGCAGCACGCGGAGGATCGGTGAGACCCAGTACTTC.

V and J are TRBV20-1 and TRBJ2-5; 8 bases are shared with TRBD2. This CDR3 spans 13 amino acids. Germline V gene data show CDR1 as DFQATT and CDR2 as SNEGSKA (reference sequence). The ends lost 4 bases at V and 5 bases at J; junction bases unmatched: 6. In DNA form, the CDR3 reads TGCAGTGCTAAGTCTAGCGGGTGGGAGACCCAGTACTTC. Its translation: CSAKSSGWETQYF.

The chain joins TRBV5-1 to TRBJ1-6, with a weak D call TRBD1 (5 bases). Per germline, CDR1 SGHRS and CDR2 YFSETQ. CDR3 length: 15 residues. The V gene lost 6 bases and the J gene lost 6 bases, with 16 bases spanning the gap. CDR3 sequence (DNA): TGCGCCAGCACTTTGGCAGGGTCCGGTAATTCACCCCTCCACTTT. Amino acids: CASTLAGSGNSPLHF.

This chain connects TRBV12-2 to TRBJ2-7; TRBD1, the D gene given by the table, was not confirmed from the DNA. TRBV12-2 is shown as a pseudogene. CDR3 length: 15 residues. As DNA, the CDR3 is TGTGCAAGTCGCTTAGGCTGTCCCCAGCTGAACGAGCAGTACTTC. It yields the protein CASRLGCPQLNEQYF.

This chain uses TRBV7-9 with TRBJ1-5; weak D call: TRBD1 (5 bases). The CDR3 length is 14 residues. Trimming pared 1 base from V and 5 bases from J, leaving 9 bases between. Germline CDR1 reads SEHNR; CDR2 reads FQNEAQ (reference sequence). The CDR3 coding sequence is TGTGCCAGCAGCTTAGGGGACCGTGATCAGCCCCAGCATTTT. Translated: CASSLGDRDQPQHF.

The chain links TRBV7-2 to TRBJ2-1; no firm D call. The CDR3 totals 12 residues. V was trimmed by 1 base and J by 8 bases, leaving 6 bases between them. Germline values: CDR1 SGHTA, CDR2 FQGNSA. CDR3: CASSLVVYEQFF. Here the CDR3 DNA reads TGTGCCAGCAGCTTAGTGGTCTATGAGCAGTTCTTC.

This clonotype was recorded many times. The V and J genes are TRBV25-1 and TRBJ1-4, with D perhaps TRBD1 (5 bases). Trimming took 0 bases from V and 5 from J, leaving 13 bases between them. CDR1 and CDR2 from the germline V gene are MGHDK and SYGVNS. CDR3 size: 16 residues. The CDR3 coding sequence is TGTGCCAGCAGTGAATACAGACAGTCCCTCAATGAAAAACTGTTTTTT. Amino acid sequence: CASSEYRQSLNEKLFF.

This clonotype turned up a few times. This CDR3 reads CATSLGQAYSPLHF. As DNA, the CDR3 is TGTGCCACCAGCCTGGGGCAGGCCTATTCACCCCTCCACTTT. V and J are TRBV28 and TRBJ1-6, with D possibly TRBD1 on 5 matching bases. CDR1 and CDR2 from the germline V gene are MDHEN and SYDVKM. The V and J ends lost 10 bases and 8 bases respectively, with 18 bases between them. The CDR3 loop spans 14 amino acids.

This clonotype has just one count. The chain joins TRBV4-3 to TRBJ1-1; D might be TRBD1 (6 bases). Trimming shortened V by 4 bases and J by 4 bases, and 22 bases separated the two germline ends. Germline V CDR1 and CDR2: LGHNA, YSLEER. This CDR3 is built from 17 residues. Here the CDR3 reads CASSRDRPGARPTEAFF. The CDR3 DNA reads TGCGCCAGCAGCCGCGACCGGCCAGGGGCACGCCCCACTGAAGCTTTCTTT.

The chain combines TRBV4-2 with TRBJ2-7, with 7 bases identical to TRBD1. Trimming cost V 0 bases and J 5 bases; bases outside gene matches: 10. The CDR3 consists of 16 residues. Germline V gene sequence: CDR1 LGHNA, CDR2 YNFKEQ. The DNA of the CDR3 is TGTGCCAGCAGCCAAGAAGGATACAGGGGCCTCAACGAGCAGTACTTC. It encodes CASSQEGYRGLNEQYF.

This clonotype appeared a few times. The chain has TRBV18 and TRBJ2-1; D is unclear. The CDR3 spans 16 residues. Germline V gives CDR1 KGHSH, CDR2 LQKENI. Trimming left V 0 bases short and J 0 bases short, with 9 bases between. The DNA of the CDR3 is TGTGCCAGCTCACCACCGCTCATGAGCTCCTACAATGAGCAGTTCTTC. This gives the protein CASSPPLMSSYNEQFF.

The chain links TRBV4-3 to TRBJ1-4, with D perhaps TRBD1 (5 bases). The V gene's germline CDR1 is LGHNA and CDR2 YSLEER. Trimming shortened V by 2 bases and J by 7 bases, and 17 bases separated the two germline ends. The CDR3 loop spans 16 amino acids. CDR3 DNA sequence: TGCGCCAGCAGCCAAAGGAGGGGAGGGTCTAGTGAAAAACTGTTTTTT. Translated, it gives CASSQRRGGSSEKLFF.

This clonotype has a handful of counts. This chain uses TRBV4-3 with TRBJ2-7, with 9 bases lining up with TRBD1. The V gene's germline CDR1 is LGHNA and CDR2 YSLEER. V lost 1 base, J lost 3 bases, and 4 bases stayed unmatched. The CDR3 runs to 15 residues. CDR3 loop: CASSQAGTGLYEQYF. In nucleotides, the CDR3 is TGCGCCAGCAGCCAAGCGGGGACAGGGCTCTACGAGCAGTACTTC.

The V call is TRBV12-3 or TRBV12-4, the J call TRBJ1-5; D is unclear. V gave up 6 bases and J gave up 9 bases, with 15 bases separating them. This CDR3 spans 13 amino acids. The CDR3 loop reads CASSKYDPWPQHF. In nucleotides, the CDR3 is TGTGCCAGCAGCAAATACGATCCATGGCCCCAGCATTTT.